Listed here is a single T cell receptor (beta chain). Its antigen remains unidentified. It has no much larger one-base neighbor in the sample; base qualities were not kept. CD4+ T cells from unexposed donors were collected before the COVID-19 pandemic (2011-2018). After around ten days of culture, CD4+ T cells were isolated with the EasySep CD4+ T cell isolation kit. As cell number allowed, CD4+ T cells from unexposed donors were tested for reactivity to SARS-CoV-2 S and N and to four common cold coronavirus spike pools. Each well held 1.5 million to 2.5 million PBMCs cultured in IMDM containing roughly 5.1% human AB serum and about 11 IU/ml IL-2. Half of the culture medium was replaced with fresh IL-2-containing medium on days 3 and 7. Triplicate replicate wells were generally used for each peptide culture condition. The leukapheresis product for the unexposed donors was obtained through commercial purchase. Ficoll-Paque PLUS gradient centrifugation was used to isolate PBMCs from either whole blood or leukapheresis product. PBMCs were either used fresh in the expansion assay or cryopreserved at -140 degrees C. The QIAamp Micro DNA Kit was used to extract genomic DNA from the CD4+ T cells.

This sample is part of a study of CD4 T cells in relation to SARS-CoV-2 and coronaviruses (dated by TCRdb to the early 2020s). For context, the study as a whole: The ViraFEST assay cultured PBMCs with antigen for 10 days, then sequenced TCR beta CDR3s to find antigen-specific clonal expansions. An HIV-1 Nef peptide pool or a no-peptide culture served as the negative reference condition. Patient-derived lymphoblastoid cell lines were used to map the HLA restriction of shared crossreactive spike epitopes. The study assessed, at the TCR clonotype level, memory CD4+ T cell crossreactivity between SARS-CoV-2 and common cold coronavirus spike proteins. The Adaptive Biotechnologies TCR-sequencing kit was used to sequence samples from a few pre-COVID donors and the naive versus memory experiments, while other data came from Illumina-based sequencing. Expansion assays from other donors in the study were sequenced with a different, Illumina-based TCR-beta assay. General conclusions and limits of the study: Because the crossreactivity analysis focused on spike protein, crossreactivity against other viral proteins was not assessed. Crossreactive clones showed significantly weaker SARS-CoV-2-driven expansion than monoreactive clones, consistent with antigenic imprinting. The study was constrained by small numbers of patients and of tested TCRs. No donor contributed both pre-pandemic and post-infection samples, which limited tracing the source of pre-existing responses. Memory CD4+ clonotypes crossrecognizing SARS-CoV-2 and at least one common cold coronavirus spike were found in roughly three fifths of donors.

Here V drops 6 bases and J drops 4 bases, and the junction holds 8 bases not matched to any gene. CDR1 and CDR2 (SQVTM, ANQGSEA) derive from the germline V gene. Its CDR3 holds 14 amino acids, cysteine through phenylalanine. The retained sequence is limited to the CDR3, 42 bases, with the frame set at the first base. The method was the immunoSEQ multiplex PCR assay. In the original analysis: During preprocessing, nonproductive sequences were discarded, as were any CDR3s that did not begin with C, did not end with F or W, or were shorter than 7 amino acids. The MANAFEST web app was used to call antigen-specific clonotypes on the basis of expansion compared with the reference and with other culture wells. To be counted as positive, a clone had to show significant expansion compared with the reference culture, at an FDR below 0.05, in 2 of 3 replicate wells. To be called positive, a clone also had to show significant expansion compared with every other tandem well and an odds ratio greater than 5. CDR3 homology was quantified as pairwise Levenshtein distance, calculated with the stringdist R package after three terminal residues were trimmed from each end. TCRdb holds this immuneACCESS table with in-frame rearrangements only. Some clones are missing; in checked studies, unresolved V genes explain under half, and the rest has no known cause. D and trimming come from the DNA, and the V and J calls and clone size come from that table. This sample lists some 21,000 clones; around 75% were detected once. In total, the top ten clones hold around an eighth of the sample.

The source is a human donor in good health. The sequenced material came from CD4+ T cells from PBMCs, cultured in vitro. The chain links TRBV29-1 with TRBJ2-7; 11 nucleotides in the junction match TRBD2. The encoded CDR3 is CSVALLAGGYEQYF. The DNA sequence is TGCAGCGTCGCTCTGCTAGCGGGAGGTTACGAGCAGTACTTC.